The 6 T cell receptor beta chains in this list originate from one sample, sequenced in a study of blood T cells in healthy people across ages. A second PCR, run for about 7 to 11 cycles, used a sample-barcoded 5' primer plus a J-beta primer mix. TCRdb recomputed calls from the 5' RACE reads with MiXCR, one row per CDR3 protein. The profile covers 710,000 or so distinct CDR3 sequences, with approximately 31% appearing a single time and 15% taken by the ten largest. Sequenced material: blood. These receptors were taken from an elderly woman in good health.

This clonotype occurred many times. The V gene is TRBV20-1, the J gene TRBJ2-7; D may be TRBD2 (6 bases). V shed 6 bases and J shed 2 bases, with 17 bases lying between them. This CDR3 contains 14 residues. CDR1 and CDR2 (germline): DFQATT, SNEGSKA (reference sequence). CDR3 sequence reads: CSAPLTGEAYEQYF. The CDR3 DNA reads TGCAGTGCCCCCCTCACGGGGGAAGCCTACGAGCAGTACTTC.

In the case of this clonotype: The junction does not match germline at one end; this may be a read error. CDR3 bases: TGTGCCAGCAGCCTAACGGGGTTGGGGGCCGAAGCTTTCTTT. Residues: CASSLTGLGAEAFF. The rearrangement links TRBV7-3 to TRBJ1-1; D possibly corresponds to TRBD1 (6 bases). Germline V gene sequence: CDR1 SGHTA, CDR2 FQGTGA. The CDR3 runs 14 residues.

This clonotype was picked up a small number of times. Possible read error: a much larger clone is one base away. This chain connects TRBV7-2 to TRBJ2-1, with TRBD2 identical over 10 bases. Germline V gene data show CDR1 as SGHTA and CDR2 as FQGNSA. This CDR3 region has 15 residues. CDR3 DNA sequence: TGTGCCGGCAGCCAAGGGACTAGCGCCTACAATGAGCAGTTCTTC. Amino acids: CAGSQGTSAYNEQFF.

This clonotype was seen once. A much larger clonotype is one base distant, so this may be a read error. The chain joins TRBV9 to TRBJ2-3; 7 positions agree with TRBD1. CDR1 and CDR2 (germline): SGDLS, YYNGEE. CDR3 length: 16 residues. The CDR3 here is CASSRAGTVSTNTQYF. The CDR3 nucleotides are TGTGCCAGCAGCAGAGCCGGGACAGTTAGCACAAATACGCAGTATTTT.

This clonotype was recorded many times. This chain connects TRBV10-3 to TRBJ1-2; D uncertain. V lost 7 bases and J 3 bases, leaving 12 bases between the germline ends. Germline V gene sequence: CDR1 ENHRY, CDR2 SYGVKD. The CDR3 covers 13 residues. This CDR3 is CAITGAPDYGYTF. The CDR3 region has the DNA TGTGCCATCACGGGAGCTCCTGACTATGGCTACACCTTC.

This clonotype was observed many times. The chain has TRBV9 and TRBJ2-1; 10 bases align to TRBD2. The CDR3 sequence is 16 residues long. CDR1 and CDR2 from the germline V gene are SGDLS and YYNGEE. V dropped 0 bases and J dropped 7; count of bases not matched to a gene: 7. Here the CDR3 reads CASSVDPAGGRNEQFF. CDR3 DNA sequence: TGTGCCAGCAGCGTAGATCCAGCGGGGGGGCGTAATGAGCAGTTCTTC.